This T cell receptor beta chain is from a study of blood T cell repertoires in COVID-19 (dated by TCRdb to 2019 to 2021). In terms of the full investigation: Samples covering the acute and convalescent phases of COVID-19 were provided by collaborators in the United States, Italy and Spain. The material from the prospective study consisted of cDNA or gDNA derived from T cells, B-cell-depleted T cells, or PBMCs. Subjects who had been exposed to COVID-19, were actively infected with it, or had recovered from it provided the deeply sampled blood TCRbeta repertoires that made up the dataset. The repertoires were made available in a free public database intended to serve as a resource for research on the immune response to SARS-CoV-2. Samples came from the ongoing ImmuneRACE study (first 160 participants) plus 1,254 subjects from 6 global collaborators. Nearly every sample came with metadata listing a de-identified subject ID, COVID-19 status, age in years and sex. Where available, HLA class I and class II types were taken from metadata supplied by the sample provider and were not determined by assay-based typing. The research as a whole found: The amount of clinical and demographic metadata varied by source and participant and was provided uncurated.

At one collaborating source in Seattle, patients were enrolled during active infection and were followed longitudinally through the course of disease. Each collaborating institution followed its own protocols to collect whole blood in K2EDTA tubes. Collaborator samples were shipped for TCRbeta analysis as frozen whole blood, isolated PBMCs, or DNA extracted from either sample type. Of note for this clone: Its antigen has not been determined. Within one base of it there is no much larger clone, and no base qualities were kept.

The immunoSEQ Assay, a bias-controlled multiplex PCR, was used to amplify TCRbeta CDR3 regions from genomic DNA. In the paper's pipeline: Nucleated cell counts per sample were estimated from amplification of reference gene primers within the assay. Sequence reads were collapsed and filtered to measure the absolute abundance of every unique TCRbeta CDR3 rearrangement. For each sample, productive Simpson clonality was calculated as the square root of Simpson's diversity index across productive rearrangements. Entries here come from immuneACCESS through TCRdb and include only in-frame sequences with V and J called. Some clones fail to appear in such tables; in the studies checked, an unresolved V gene covers under half of the shortfall, and the cause of the remainder is unknown. V and J calls and clone size come straight from that table; D and trimming were deduced from the DNA. This sample holds hundreds of thousands of clones; over 70% were observed only once. Jointly, the top ten make up roughly 10% of the sample.

Taken from cysteine to phenylalanine, the CDR3 has 15 residues. Just CDR3 DNA is preserved here, 45 bases in frame from base 1. Ends trimmed: V by 6 bases, J by 4 bases; bases unmatched to a gene: 9. For CDR1 and CDR2, the germline V gene lists MDHEN and SYDVKM. The chain joins TRBV28 to TRBJ2-7; 10 nucleotides in the junction match TRBD2. The material sequenced was peripheral blood. The TCR was taken from a woman aged 70-85 years with COVID-19, enrolled during active disease. The sequenced DNA: TGTGCCAGCAGCTTGCTAGCGGGAGTTAGATACGAGCAGTACTTC. Its protein reads: CASSLLAGVRYEQYF.